This T cell receptor (beta chain) is from a study of regulatory T cells in long-lasting Graves disease. Study outcomes and limitations: Newly diagnosed Graves' patients exceeded persistent ones in TCR diversity. Repertoires from persistent disease leaned toward TRBV28, TRBJ1-2 and TRBJ2-5.

This clonotype has at least ten counts. Its antigen is unknown. Noted time point: newly diagnosed GD, antithyroid drugs for less than 3 months. After RNA was extracted from PBMCs, the TCR library was made from it. The peripheral blood volume drawn was 7.5 to 9.5 milliliters, and it was collected into EDTA tubes. The TCR beta library used iRepertoire HTBI primers with Arm-PCR amplification of CDR3. MiXCR, applied by TCRdb to the multiplex PCR reads, yields one record per CDR3 protein. The table lists about 400,000 distinct CDR3 sequences, about 14% of them singletons. The CDR3 contains 19 residues. The ends lost 4 bases at V and 1 base at J; junction bases unmatched: 10. The germline V gene has CDR1 SNHLY and CDR2 FYNNEI.

The receptor was derived from a female donor with Graves disease. This sequence joins TRBV2 and TRBJ2-2; 12 bases are shared with TRBD2. The sample was peripheral blood mononuclear cells (PBMCs), taken at new diagnosis, from a patient treated with antithyroid drugs. The DNA of the CDR3 is TGTGCCAGCAGTGGATGGGCTAGCGGGAGGGCCATGAACACCGGGGAGCTGTTTTTT. Its protein is CASSGWASGRAMNTGELFF.